The source of this T cell receptor (beta chain) is a study of cytomegalovirus exposure and HLA in healthy donors. Whole-study results and caveats: Some TCR beta chains (around 160 of them) were listed as cytomegalovirus-associated. Many donors shared some public TCRs, even though most TCR sequences were rare. The authors confirmed in vitro that a few CMV-associated chains were specific for CMV antigens.

On this clone itself: The antigen is unknown. Distinct nucleotide sequences in the sample also encode this CDR3.

Germline-derived CDR1 and CDR2 are SNHLY and FYNNEI. There are 13 residues in the CDR3. Trimming stripped 4 bases from V and 3 bases from J, with 7 bases between. These donors were members of the 120-subject validation cohort, a group separate from the approximately 700-subject first cohort. Sequencing used immunoSEQ multiplex PCR; TCRdb keeps in-frame clones, though not all of them. The data contain about 160,000 clones, around four fifths of them singletons. The V and J genes are TRBV2 and TRBJ1-5; D possibly corresponds to TRBD1 (5 bases). The TCR comes from a man under 40 in good health and CMV-seropositive. The sequenced sample consisted of PBMCs. The CDR3 here is CASSGQSNQPQHF. DNA of the CDR3: TGTGCCAGCAGTGGACAGTCCAATCAGCCCCAGCATTTT.